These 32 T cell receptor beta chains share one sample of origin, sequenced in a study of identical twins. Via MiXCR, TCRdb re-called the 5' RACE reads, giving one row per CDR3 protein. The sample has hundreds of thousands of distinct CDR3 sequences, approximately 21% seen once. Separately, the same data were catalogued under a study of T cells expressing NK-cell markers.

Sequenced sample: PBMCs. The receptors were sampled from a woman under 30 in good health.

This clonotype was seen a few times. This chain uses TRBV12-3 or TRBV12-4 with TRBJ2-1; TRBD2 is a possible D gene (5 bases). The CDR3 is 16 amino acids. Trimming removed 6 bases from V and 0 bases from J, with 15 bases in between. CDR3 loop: CASRGTSTPSYNEQFF. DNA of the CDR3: TGTGCCAGCAGAGGCACTAGTACACCCTCCTACAATGAGCAGTTCTTC.

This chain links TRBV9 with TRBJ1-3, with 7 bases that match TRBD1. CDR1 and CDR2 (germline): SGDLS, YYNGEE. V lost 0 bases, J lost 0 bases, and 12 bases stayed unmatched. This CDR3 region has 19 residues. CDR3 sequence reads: CASSVGVRDSRPSGNTIYF. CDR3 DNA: TGTGCCAGCAGCGTAGGGGTTCGGGACAGCCGCCCCTCTGGAAACACCATATATTTT.

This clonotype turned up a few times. The CDR3 coding sequence is TGTGCCAGCAGTAAACTCGGACGCGCGAACACCGGGGAGCTGTTTTTT. Residues: CASSKLGRANTGELFF. The chain couples TRBV14 to TRBJ2-2; D gene uncertain. The CDR3 extends over 16 amino acids. The germline CDR1 and CDR2 sequences are SGHDN and FVKESK. The ends were cut back, 6 bases at V and 0 bases at J, with 14 bases in the middle.

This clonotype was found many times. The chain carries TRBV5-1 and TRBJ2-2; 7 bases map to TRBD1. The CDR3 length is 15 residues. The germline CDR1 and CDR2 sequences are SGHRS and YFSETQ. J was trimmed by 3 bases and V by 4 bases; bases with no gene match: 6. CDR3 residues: CASSEDREHTGELFF. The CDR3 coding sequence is TGCGCCAGCAGCGAAGACAGGGAACACACCGGGGAGCTGTTTTTT.

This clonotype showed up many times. The chain's CDR3 is CSARDGQLNTEAFF. CDR3 coding DNA: TGCAGTGCTAGAGATGGGCAGTTGAACACTGAAGCTTTCTTT. V and J are TRBV20-1 and TRBJ1-1; unclear D gene. The germline gives CDR1 DFQATT, CDR2 SNEGSKA (reference sequence). The length of the CDR3 is 14 residues. Trimming took 0 bases from V and 0 from J, leaving 8 bases between them.

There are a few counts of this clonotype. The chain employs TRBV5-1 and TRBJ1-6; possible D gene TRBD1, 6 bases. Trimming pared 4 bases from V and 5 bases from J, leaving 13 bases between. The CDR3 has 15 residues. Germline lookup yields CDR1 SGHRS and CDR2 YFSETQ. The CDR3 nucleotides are TGCGCCAGCAGCAGGACGGACAGAGATAATTCACCCCTCCACTTT. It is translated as CASSRTDRDNSPLHF.

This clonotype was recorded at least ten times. CDR3 sequence reads: CSVEEGANGYTF. The CDR3 DNA reads as TGCAGCGTTGAAGAGGGGGCGAACGGCTACACCTTC. This chain links TRBV29-1 with TRBJ1-2, with D possibly TRBD1 on 6 matching bases. The CDR3 runs to 12 residues. Germline V CDR1 and CDR2: SQVTM, ANQGSEA. V was cut by 0 bases and J by 8 bases, with 10 bases left in between.

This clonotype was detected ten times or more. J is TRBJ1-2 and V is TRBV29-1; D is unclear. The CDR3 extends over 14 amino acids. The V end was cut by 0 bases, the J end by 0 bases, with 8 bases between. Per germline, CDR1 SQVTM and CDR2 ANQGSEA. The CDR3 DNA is TGCAGCGTTGAAGATGGGCGGCCTAACTATGGCTACACCTTC. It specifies CSVEDGRPNYGYTF.

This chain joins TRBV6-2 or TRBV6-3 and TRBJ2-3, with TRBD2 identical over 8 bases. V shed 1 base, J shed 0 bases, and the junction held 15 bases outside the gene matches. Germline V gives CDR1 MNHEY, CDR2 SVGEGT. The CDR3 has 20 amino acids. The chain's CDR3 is CASSYFISGTTSTSTDTQYF. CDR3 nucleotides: TGTGCCAGCAGTTACTTCATTAGCGGGACCACATCAACTAGCACAGATACGCAGTATTTT.

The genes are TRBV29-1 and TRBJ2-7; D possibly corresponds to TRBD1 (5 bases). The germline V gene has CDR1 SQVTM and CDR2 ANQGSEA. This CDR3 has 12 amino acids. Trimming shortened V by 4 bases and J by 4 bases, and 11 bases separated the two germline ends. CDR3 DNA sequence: TGCAGCGTTGGATTGACAGTTTACGAGCAGTACTTC. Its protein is CSVGLTVYEQYF.

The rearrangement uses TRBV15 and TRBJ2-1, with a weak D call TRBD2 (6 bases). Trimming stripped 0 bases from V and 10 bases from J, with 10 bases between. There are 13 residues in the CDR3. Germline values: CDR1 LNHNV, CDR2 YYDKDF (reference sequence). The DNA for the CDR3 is TGTGCCACCAGCAGAGATCCGGGACTGGAGCAGTTCTTC. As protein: CATSRDPGLEQFF.

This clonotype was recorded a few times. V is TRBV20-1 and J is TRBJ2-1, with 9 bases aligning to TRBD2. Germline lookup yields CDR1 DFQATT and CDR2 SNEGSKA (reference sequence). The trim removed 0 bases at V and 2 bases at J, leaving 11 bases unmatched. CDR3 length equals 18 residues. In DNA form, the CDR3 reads TGCAGTGCTAGAGATACCCCTCCTCTAGCGGGAACCTACAATGAGCAGTTCTTC. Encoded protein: CSARDTPPLAGTYNEQFF.

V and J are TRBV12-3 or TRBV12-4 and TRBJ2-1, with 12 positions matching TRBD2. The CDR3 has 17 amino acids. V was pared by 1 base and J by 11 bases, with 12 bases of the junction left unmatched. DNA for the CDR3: TGTGCCAGCAGTTTAGACACCTGGACTAGCGGGATGGTTAAGCAGTTCTTC. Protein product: CASSLDTWTSGMVKQFF.

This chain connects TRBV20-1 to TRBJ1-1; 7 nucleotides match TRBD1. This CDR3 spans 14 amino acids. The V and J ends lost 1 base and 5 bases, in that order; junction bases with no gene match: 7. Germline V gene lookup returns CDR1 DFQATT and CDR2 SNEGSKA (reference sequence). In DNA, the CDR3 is TGCAGTGCTAGAGGGAAGGGGGCGCGGACTGAAGCTTTCTTT. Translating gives CSARGKGARTEAFF.

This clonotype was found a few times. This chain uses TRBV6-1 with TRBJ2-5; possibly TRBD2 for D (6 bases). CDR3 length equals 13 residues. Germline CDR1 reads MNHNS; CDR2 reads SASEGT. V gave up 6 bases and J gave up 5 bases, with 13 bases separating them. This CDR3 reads CASRAQGGETQYF. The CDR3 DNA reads TGTGCCAGCAGGGCCCAGGGAGGCGAGACCCAGTACTTC.

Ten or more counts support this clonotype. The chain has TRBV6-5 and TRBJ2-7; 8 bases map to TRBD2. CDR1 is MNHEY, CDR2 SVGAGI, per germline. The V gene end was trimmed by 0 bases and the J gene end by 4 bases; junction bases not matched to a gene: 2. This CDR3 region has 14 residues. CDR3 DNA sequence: TGTGCCAGCAGTTACTCGCGGGGGGAGTACGAGCAGTACTTC. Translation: CASSYSRGEYEQYF.

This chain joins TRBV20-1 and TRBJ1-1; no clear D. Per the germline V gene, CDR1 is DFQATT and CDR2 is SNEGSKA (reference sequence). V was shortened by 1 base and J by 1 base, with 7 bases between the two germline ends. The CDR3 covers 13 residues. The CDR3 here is CSARGPANTEAFF. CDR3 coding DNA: TGCAGTGCTAGAGGTCCAGCGAACACTGAAGCTTTCTTT.

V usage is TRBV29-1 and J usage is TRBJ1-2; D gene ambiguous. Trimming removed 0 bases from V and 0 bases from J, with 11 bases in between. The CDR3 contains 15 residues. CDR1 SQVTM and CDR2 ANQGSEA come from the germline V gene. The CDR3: CSVEDPAGANYGYTF. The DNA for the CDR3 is TGCAGCGTTGAAGATCCGGCCGGTGCTAACTATGGCTACACCTTC.

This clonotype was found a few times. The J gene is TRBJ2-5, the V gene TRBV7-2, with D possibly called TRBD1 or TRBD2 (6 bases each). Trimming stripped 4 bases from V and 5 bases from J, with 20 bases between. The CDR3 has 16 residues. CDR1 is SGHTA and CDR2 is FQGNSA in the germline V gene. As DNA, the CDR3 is TGTGCCAGCAGCTCCGTCGAGGGGGGATCGAGGGAGACCCAGTACTTC. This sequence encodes CASSSVEGGSRETQYF.

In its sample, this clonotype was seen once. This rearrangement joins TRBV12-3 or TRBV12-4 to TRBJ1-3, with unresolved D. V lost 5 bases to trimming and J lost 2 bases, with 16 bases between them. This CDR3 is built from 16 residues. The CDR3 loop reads CASSPAEGLAGNTIYF. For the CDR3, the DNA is TGTGCCAGCAGTCCCGCGGAGGGCCTAGCTGGAAACACCATATATTTT.

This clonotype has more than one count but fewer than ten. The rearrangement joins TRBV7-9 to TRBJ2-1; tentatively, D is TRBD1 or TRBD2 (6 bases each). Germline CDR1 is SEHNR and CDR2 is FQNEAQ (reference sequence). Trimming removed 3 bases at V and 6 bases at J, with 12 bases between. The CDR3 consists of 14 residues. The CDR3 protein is CASSLWGASNEQFF. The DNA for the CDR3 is TGTGCCAGCAGCTTGTGGGGGGCAAGCAATGAGCAGTTCTTC.

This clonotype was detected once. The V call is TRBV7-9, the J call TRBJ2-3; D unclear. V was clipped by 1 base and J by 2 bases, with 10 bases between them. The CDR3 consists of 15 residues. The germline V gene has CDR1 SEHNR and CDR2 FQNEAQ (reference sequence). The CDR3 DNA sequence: TGTGCCAGCAGCTTAGAGCGAACCTTCACAGATACGCAGTATTTT. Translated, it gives CASSLERTFTDTQYF.

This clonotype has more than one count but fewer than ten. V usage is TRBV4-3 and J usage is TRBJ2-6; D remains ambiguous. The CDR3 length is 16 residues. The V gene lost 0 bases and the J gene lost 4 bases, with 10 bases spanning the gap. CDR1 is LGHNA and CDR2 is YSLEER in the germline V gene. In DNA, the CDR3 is TGCGCCAGCAGCCAAGAGTGGGTAGCCGGGGCCAACGTCCTGACTTTC. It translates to CASSQEWVAGANVLTF.

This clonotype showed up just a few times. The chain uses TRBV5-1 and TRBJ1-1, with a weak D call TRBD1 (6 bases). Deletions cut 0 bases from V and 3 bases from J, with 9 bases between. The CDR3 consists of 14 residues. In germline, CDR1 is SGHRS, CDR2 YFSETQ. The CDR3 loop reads CASSLGQVYTEAFF. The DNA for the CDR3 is TGCGCCAGCAGCTTGGGACAGGTTTACACTGAAGCTTTCTTT.

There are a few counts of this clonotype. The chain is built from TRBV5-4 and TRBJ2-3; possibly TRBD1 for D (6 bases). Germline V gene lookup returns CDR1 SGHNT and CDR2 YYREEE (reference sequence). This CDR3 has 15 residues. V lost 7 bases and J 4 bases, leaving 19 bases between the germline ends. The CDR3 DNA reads TGTGCCAGCTCAGGGGAGCGAGGGAATTCAGATACGCAGTATTTT. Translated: CASSGERGNSDTQYF.

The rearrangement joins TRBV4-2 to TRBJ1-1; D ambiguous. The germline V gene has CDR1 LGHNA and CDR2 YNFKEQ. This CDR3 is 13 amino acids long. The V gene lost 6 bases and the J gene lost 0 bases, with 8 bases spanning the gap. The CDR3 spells CASSSIVNTEAFF. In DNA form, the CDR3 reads TGTGCCAGCAGTTCAATCGTGAACACTGAAGCTTTCTTT.

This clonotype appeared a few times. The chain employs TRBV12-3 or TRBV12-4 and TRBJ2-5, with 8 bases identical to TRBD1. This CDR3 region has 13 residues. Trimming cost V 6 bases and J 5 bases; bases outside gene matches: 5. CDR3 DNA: TGTGCCAGCAGAGCGACAGGGGCGGAGACCCAGTACTTC. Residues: CASRATGAETQYF.

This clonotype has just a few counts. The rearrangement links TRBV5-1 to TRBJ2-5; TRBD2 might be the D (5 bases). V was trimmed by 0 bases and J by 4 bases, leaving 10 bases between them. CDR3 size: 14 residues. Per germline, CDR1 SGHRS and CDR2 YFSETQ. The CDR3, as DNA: TGCGCCAGCAGCTTGGCCACTAGAAGAGAGACCCAGTACTTC. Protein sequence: CASSLATRRETQYF.

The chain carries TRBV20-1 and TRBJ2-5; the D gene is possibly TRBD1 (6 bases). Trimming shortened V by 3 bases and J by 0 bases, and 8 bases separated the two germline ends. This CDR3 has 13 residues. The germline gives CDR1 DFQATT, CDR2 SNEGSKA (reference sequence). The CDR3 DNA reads TGCAGTGCTAGTCGACAGGACCAAGAGACCCAGTACTTC. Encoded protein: CSASRQDQETQYF.

CDR3 loop: CASSLAGTGANQPQHF. The CDR3 nucleotides read TGCGCCAGCAGCTTGGCCGGGACAGGGGCAAATCAGCCCCAGCATTTT. V gene TRBV5-1 combines with J gene TRBJ1-5; TRBD1 matches at 10 bases. V was clipped by 0 bases and J by 4 bases; unmatched bases: 4. CDR1 is SGHRS and CDR2 is YFSETQ in the germline V gene. There are 16 residues in the CDR3.

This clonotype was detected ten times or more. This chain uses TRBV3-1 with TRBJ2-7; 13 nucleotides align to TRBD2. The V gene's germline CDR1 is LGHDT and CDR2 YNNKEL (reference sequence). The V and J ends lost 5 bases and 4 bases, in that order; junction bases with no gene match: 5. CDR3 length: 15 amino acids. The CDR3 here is CASSSWTSGSYEQYF. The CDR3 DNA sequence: TGTGCCAGCAGCAGTTGGACTAGCGGGAGTTACGAGCAGTACTTC.

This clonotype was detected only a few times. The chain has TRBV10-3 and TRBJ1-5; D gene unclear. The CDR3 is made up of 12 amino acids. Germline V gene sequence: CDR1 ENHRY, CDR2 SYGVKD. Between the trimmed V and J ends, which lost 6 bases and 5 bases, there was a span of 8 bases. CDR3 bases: TGTGCCATCAGGACGGGAGATCAGCCCCAGCATTTT. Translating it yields CAIRTGDQPQHF.